This TCR beta chain is from a study of patients and donors after allogeneic stem cell transplantation. One entry per CDR3 protein, called by TCRdb with MiXCR from the RT-PCR reads. The sample consists of under 30,000 distinct CDR3 sequences, around 28% of them appearing once. The V and J ends lost 0 bases and 9 bases respectively, with 8 bases between them. In germline, CDR1 is DFQATT, CDR2 SNEGSKA (reference sequence). The length of the CDR3 is 11 residues. The sequencing input was blood, either unsorted or a sorted T cell fraction (not recorded which). The gene calls are TRBV20-1 and TRBJ1-1; no clear D gene. The TCR originated in a human donor who was either an allogeneic HSCT recipient or a stem cell or donor lymphocyte infusion donor (not recorded which). It is not recorded whose cells these are; they may come from a transplant donor. The CDR3 nucleotides are TGCAGTGCTAGAGAGGTCTCTAAAGCTTTCTTT. It yields the protein CSAREVSKAFF.